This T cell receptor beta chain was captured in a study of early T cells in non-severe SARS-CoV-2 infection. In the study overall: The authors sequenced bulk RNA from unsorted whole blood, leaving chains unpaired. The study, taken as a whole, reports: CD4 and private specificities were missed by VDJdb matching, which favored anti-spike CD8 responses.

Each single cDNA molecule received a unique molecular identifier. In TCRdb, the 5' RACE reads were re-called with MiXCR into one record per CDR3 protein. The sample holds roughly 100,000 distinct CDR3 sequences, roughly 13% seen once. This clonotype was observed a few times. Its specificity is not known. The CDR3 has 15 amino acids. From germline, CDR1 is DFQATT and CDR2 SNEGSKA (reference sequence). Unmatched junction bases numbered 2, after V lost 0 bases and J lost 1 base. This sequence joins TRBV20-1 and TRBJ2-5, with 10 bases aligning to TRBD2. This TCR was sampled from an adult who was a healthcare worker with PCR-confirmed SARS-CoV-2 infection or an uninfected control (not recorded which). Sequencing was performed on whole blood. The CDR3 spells CSARDVAGGQETQYF. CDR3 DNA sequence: TGCAGTGCTAGAGACGTAGCGGGGGGCCAAGAGACCCAGTACTTC.